This T cell receptor beta chain was retrieved from a study of control samples from healthy donors and cancer patients. V shed 6 bases and J shed 0 bases, with 15 bases lying between them. The CDR3 runs 15 residues. The V gene's germline CDR1 is MDHEN and CDR2 SYDVKM. The table lists this clone with a count of one. TCRdb keeps only in-frame clones here, not all; method: immunoSEQ multiplex PCR. The table has some 130,000 clones, 75% to 95% seen once. The gene calls are TRBV28 and TRBJ2-7, with D possibly matching TRBD1 (6 bases). Sequenced material: blood. The sequence was collected from a man younger than 35 in good health. The CDR3 sequence: CASRQRQVLSYEQYF. The CDR3 DNA is TGTGCCAGCAGACAAAGACAGGTCCTCTCCTACGAGCAGTACTTC.